This TCR beta chain was profiled in a study of blood T cell repertoires in COVID-19. Study summary: Spain, Italy and the United States supplied samples that represented acute and convalescent COVID-19.

How the authors handled the data: Nucleated cell counts were estimated from reference gene primer amplification. Generated by immunoSEQ multiplex PCR, the TCRdb table keeps only in-frame clones and is missing some. V and J calls plus clone size are reproduced from that table; the DNA served to infer D and trimming. The data show approximately 210,000 clones, around 80% seen once. This clone was recorded once. Germline CDR1 is MNHNS and CDR2 is SASEGT. The CDR3 is made up of 14 amino acids. V lost 3 bases, J lost 2 bases, and 10 bases lay in between. This receptor was obtained from a woman aged 40 to 50 with acute or convalescent COVID-19. The chain employs TRBV6-1 and TRBJ1-2; D gene uncertain. Specimen: peripheral blood. In DNA form, the CDR3 reads TGTGCCAGCAGTGACCTGGCCCAGAACTATGGCTACACCTTC. The encoded protein is CASSDLAQNYGYTF.